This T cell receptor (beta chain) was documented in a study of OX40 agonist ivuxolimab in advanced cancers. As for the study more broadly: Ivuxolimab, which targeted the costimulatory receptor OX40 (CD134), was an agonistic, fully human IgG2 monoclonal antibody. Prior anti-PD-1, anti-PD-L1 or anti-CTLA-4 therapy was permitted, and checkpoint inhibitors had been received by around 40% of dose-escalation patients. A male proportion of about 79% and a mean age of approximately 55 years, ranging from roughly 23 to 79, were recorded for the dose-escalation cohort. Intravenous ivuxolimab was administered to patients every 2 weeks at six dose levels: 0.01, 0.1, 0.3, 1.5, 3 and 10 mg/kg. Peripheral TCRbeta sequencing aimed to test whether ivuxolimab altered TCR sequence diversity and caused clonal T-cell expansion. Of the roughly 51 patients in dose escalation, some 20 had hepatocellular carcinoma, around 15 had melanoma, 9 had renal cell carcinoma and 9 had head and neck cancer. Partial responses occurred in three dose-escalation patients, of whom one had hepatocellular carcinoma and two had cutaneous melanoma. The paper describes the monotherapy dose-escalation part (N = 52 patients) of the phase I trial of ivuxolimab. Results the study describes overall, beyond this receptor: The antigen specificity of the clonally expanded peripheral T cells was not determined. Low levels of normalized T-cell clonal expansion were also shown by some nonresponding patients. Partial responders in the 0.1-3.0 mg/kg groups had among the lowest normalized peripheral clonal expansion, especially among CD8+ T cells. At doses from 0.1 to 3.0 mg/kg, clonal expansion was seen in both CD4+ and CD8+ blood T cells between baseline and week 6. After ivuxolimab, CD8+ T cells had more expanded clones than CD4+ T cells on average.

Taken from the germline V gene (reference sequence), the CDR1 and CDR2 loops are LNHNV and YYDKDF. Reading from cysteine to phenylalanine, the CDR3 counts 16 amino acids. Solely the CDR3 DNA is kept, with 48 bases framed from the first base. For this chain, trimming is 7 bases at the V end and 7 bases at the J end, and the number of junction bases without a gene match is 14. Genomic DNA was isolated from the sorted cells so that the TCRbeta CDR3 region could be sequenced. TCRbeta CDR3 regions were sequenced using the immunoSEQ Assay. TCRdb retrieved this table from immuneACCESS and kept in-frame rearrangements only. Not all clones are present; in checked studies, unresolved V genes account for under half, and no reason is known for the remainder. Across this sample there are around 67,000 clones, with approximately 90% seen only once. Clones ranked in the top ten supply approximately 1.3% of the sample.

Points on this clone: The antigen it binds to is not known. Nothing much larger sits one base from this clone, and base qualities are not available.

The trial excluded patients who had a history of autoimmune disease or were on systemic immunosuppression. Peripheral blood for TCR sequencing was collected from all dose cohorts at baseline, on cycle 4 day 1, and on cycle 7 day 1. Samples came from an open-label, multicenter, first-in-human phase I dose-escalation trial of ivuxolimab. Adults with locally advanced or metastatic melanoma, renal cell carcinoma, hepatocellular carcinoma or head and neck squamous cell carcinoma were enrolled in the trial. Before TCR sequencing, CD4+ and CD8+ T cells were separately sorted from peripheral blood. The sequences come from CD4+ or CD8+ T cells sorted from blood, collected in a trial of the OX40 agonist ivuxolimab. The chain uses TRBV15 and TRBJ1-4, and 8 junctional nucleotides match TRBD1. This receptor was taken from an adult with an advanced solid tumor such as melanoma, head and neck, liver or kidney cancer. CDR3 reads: CATTRDRRELSEKLFF. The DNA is TGTGCCACCACCCGGGACAGGCGGGAACTAAGTGAAAAACTGTTTTTT.